The rows below give T cell receptor beta chains drawn from one sample of a study of blood T cell repertoires in COVID-19. Sequencing was performed with immunoSEQ multiplex PCR; in TCRdb, only in-frame clones are kept and a portion is missing. The data hold about 46,000 clones, with 88% observed a single time. Sequencing was done on a sample of peripheral blood. Receptors were obtained from a man between 50 and 59 years old with acute or convalescent COVID-19. CDR3s include the opening cysteine and the closing phenylalanine or tryptophan. A D gene is named only where the DNA matches it firmly. Clone size is stated in some rows and not others, as once, few, many or a class when expanded.

cdr3_nt	cdr3_aa	v_call	j_call	clone_size	d_call
TGCGCCAGCAGCTTTGGGGGGACGGAAGGCTACACCTTC	CASSFGGTEGYTF	TRBV5-1	TRBJ1-2	NA	NA
TGTGCCAGCAGCTTAAGGGACACCTATGGCTACACCTTC	CASSLRDTYGYTF	TRBV7-9	TRBJ1-2	once	NA
TGTGCCAGCAGCTTAGATCGTTCGGGACAGCAAATCTCCTACGAGCAGTACTTC	CASSLDRSGQQISYEQYF	TRBV11-2	TRBJ2-7	once	TRBD1
TGTGCCAGCAGTGAATTGATAGCGTTCTCCTCTAGCAATCAGCCCCAGCATTTT	CASSELIAFSSSNQPQHF	TRBV6-1	TRBJ1-5	NA	NA
TGCGCCAGCAGCTTATCAAGACAGGGGGGCGCCTACGAGCAGTACTTC	CASSLSRQGGAYEQYF	TRBV5-1	TRBJ2-7	NA	TRBD1
TGTGCCAGCAGTTACTCGACTAGCAGCCCAGATACGCAGTATTTT	CASSYSTSSPDTQYF	TRBV6-2/TRBV6-3	TRBJ2-3	NA	TRBD2
TGCGCCAGCAGCCAAGATTTAGTGCGGGGAGCTCGCTACGAGCAGTACTTC	CASSQDLVRGARYEQYF	TRBV4-3	TRBJ2-7	few	NA
TGTGCCAGCATCCAGATGGCCGGGACTGAAGCTTTCTTT	CASIQMAGTEAFF	TRBV7-9	TRBJ1-1	NA	NA
TGTGCCAGCATCGGGACAAGGGATCGGGGCTACACCTTC	CASIGTRDRGYTF	TRBV27	TRBJ1-2	NA	NA
TGTGCCATCAGTGAGTCATGGTGGGAGGCCTACGAGCAGTACTTC	CAISESWWEAYEQYF	TRBV10-3	TRBJ2-7	NA	NA
TGTGCCTGGGGACCCTCCCGGGGGGTAAAGGAGCAGTACTTC	CAWGPSRGVKEQYF	TRBV30	TRBJ2-7	NA	TRBD2
TGCAGCGTTGGACAGTTCTCCTACGAGCAGTACTTC	CSVGQFSYEQYF	TRBV29-1	TRBJ2-7	NA	NA
TGTGCCAGCAGCTTCGGGACAGACACAGATACGCAGTATTTT	CASSFGTDTDTQYF	TRBV9	TRBJ2-3	NA	TRBD1
TGTGCCAGCAGTGTGGACCGTCGAGGGTCCCCCGAGCAGTACTTC	CASSVDRRGSPEQYF	TRBV2	TRBJ2-7	NA	NA
TGCGCCAGCAGCCAAGAGTACACGACTAACTATGGCTACACCTTC	CASSQEYTTNYGYTF	TRBV4-1	TRBJ1-2	NA	NA
TGTGCCTCGCGAAGCACAGATACGCAGTATTTT	CASRSTDTQYF	TRBV27	TRBJ2-3	NA	NA
TGTGCCAGCAGCACCACCGGGACAGGGGATTATGGCTACACCTTC	CASSTTGTGDYGYTF	TRBV9	TRBJ1-2	NA	TRBD1
TGTGCCAGCTCAGAACGTCCCGGGACAGGGAATTACGAGCAGTACTTC	CASSERPGTGNYEQYF	TRBV18	TRBJ2-7	NA	TRBD1
TGTGCCAGCAGCCATTACCAGGGAATCCGCCATGAGCAGTTCTTC	CASSHYQGIRHEQFF	TRBV3-1/TRBV3-2	TRBJ2-1	NA	NA
TGTGCCACCAGCAGAGATCCCTCGGGAGCATTAGGTTCTCCCACCATATATTTT	CATSRDPSGALGSPTIYF	TRBV15	TRBJ1-3	NA	NA
TGTGCTAGTGGTTTTAGGGGGCGTGGAGAGACCCAGTACTTC	CASGFRGRGETQYF	TRBV12-5	TRBJ2-5	NA	TRBD1
TGTGCCAGCGCTGTTTCGGGACTTCGCACAGATACGCAGTATTTT	CASAVSGLRTDTQYF	TRBV9	TRBJ2-3	NA	NA
TGTGCCAGCAGGGAGGGACTAGCAGATACGCAGTATTTT	CASREGLADTQYF	TRBV2	TRBJ2-3	NA	TRBD2
TGTGCCAGCAGTGATACAGGTCTGGGCTCTGGGGCCAACGTCCTGACTTTC	CASSDTGLGSGANVLTF	TRBV6-4	TRBJ2-6	NA	NA
TGTGCCAGCAGCCCTAGACTAGCGGGAGCCGGGGCAGATATGCAGTATTTT	CASSPRLAGAGADMQYF	TRBV28	TRBJ2-3	NA	TRBD2
TGCAGCGCGTGGGGAGGGAGTGATGAAGCTTTCTTT	CSAWGGSDEAFF	TRBV29-1	TRBJ1-1	NA	NA
TGTGCCAGCAGCCAGGGGGCCGGTGGCTACACCTTC	CASSQGAGGYTF	TRBV6-4	TRBJ1-2	NA	TRBD1
TGTGCCAGTAGTATACGGGGCCGGGGGGATACTGAAGCTTTCTTT	CASSIRGRGDTEAFF	TRBV19	TRBJ1-1	NA	NA
TGTGCCAGCAGCTTAGGAGGGGGGGTGAACGAGCAGTACTTC	CASSLGGGVNEQYF	TRBV7-2	TRBJ2-7	NA	NA
TGTGCCAGCAGTACAGGGGGAGGATATGGCTACACCTTC	CASSTGGGYGYTF	TRBV5-8	TRBJ1-2	few	TRBD1
TGTGCCAGCAGTTACTCGGACAGGGGAGATACGCAGTATTTT	CASSYSDRGDTQYF	TRBV6-6	TRBJ2-3	NA	TRBD1
TGCAGCGTTGAAGATCTTAGCCTCCGCGGGGAAGGGGTGTCCTACAATGAGCAGTTCTTC	CSVEDLSLRGEGVSYNEQFF	TRBV29-1	TRBJ2-1	once	NA